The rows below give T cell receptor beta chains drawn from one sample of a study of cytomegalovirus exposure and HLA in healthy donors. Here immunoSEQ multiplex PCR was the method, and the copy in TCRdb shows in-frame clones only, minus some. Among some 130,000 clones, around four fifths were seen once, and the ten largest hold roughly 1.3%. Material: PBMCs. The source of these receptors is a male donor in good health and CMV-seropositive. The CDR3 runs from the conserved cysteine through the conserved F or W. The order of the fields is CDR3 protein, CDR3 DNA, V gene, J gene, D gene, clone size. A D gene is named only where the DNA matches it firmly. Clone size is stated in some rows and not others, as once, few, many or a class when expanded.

CDR3aa: CASSIWAATNEKLFF; CDR3nt: TGTGCCAGCAGTATCTGGGCCGCAACTAATGAAAAACTGTTTTTT; v_gene: TRBV7-8; j_gene: TRBJ1-4; d_gene: -; abundance: once
CDR3aa: CASRRPGQRNYGYTF; CDR3nt: TGTGCCAGCAGACGTCCCGGACAGCGGAACTATGGCTACACCTTC; v_gene: TRBV11-2; j_gene: TRBJ1-2; d_gene: -; abundance: -
CDR3aa: CASSIGGRSGANVLTF; CDR3nt: TGTGCCAGTAGTATAGGAGGGCGATCTGGGGCCAACGTCCTGACTTTC; v_gene: TRBV19; j_gene: TRBJ2-6; d_gene: -; abundance: -
CDR3aa: CASSIEELAYNEQFF; CDR3nt: TGTGCCAGTAGTATAGAAGAACTAGCCTACAATGAGCAGTTCTTC; v_gene: TRBV19; j_gene: TRBJ2-1; d_gene: -; abundance: -
CDR3aa: CASSISRGRNTEAFF; CDR3nt: TGTGCCAGCAGCATATCCAGGGGGAGGAACACTGAAGCTTTCTTT; v_gene: TRBV5-5; j_gene: TRBJ1-1; d_gene: TRBD1; abundance: -
CDR3aa: CASTRGGLYNEQFF; CDR3nt: TGTGCCAGCACCCGCGGGGGGCTCTACAATGAGCAGTTCTTC; v_gene: TRBV9; j_gene: TRBJ2-1; d_gene: TRBD2; abundance: once
CDR3aa: CSVEGGAGTFTEAFF; CDR3nt: TGCAGCGTTGAAGGGGGCGCCGGGACATTCACTGAAGCTTTCTTT; v_gene: TRBV29-1; j_gene: TRBJ1-1; d_gene: -; abundance: once
CDR3aa: CASGSAGAGGEVTEAFF; CDR3nt: TGTGCTAGTGGTTCTGCCGGGGCAGGGGGCGAGGTCACTGAAGCTTTCTTT; v_gene: TRBV12-5; j_gene: TRBJ1-1; d_gene: TRBD1; abundance: -
CDR3aa: CASSFVGQGTYEQYF; CDR3nt: TGTGCCAGCAGTTTTGTAGGACAGGGAACCTACGAGCAGTACTTC; v_gene: TRBV27; j_gene: TRBJ2-7; d_gene: TRBD1; abundance: -
CDR3aa: CASTRSATNEKLFF; CDR3nt: TGTGCCAGCACCCGGAGTGCAACTAATGAAAAACTGTTTTTT; v_gene: TRBV9; j_gene: TRBJ1-4; d_gene: -; abundance: -
CDR3aa: CASSLLRGGSYEQYF; CDR3nt: TGTGCCAGCAGCCTATTACGGGGGGGGTCCTACGAGCAGTACTTC; v_gene: TRBV5-8; j_gene: TRBJ2-7; d_gene: TRBD2; abundance: -
CDR3aa: CASMGLAGLSSYNEQFF; CDR3nt: TGTGCCAGCATGGGACTAGCGGGGCTGAGCTCCTACAATGAGCAGTTCTTC; v_gene: TRBV18; j_gene: TRBJ2-1; d_gene: TRBD2; abundance: -
CDR3aa: CSVEQPGDKPPNYGYTF; CDR3nt: TGCAGCGTTGAACAACCGGGAGATAAACCACCCAACTATGGCTACACCTTC; v_gene: TRBV29-1; j_gene: TRBJ1-2; d_gene: -; abundance: -
CDR3aa: CASSPSGHVGEQYF; CDR3nt: TGTGCCAGCAGCCCTAGCGGCCATGTAGGGGAGCAGTACTTC; v_gene: TRBV28; j_gene: TRBJ2-7; d_gene: TRBD2; abundance: -
CDR3aa: CASSLGTGVPYEQYF; CDR3nt: TGTGCCAGCAGCTTGGGGACAGGGGTCCCCTACGAGCAGTACTTC; v_gene: TRBV11-3; j_gene: TRBJ2-7; d_gene: TRBD1; abundance: -
CDR3aa: CASTRTDQETQYF; CDR3nt: TGTGCCAGTACTCGGACAGACCAAGAGACCCAGTACTTC; v_gene: TRBV19; j_gene: TRBJ2-5; d_gene: -; abundance: -
CDR3aa: CASSQDPSGVTYEQYF; CDR3nt: TGCGCCAGCAGCCAAGACCCTAGCGGGGTCACCTACGAGCAGTACTTC; v_gene: TRBV4-3; j_gene: TRBJ2-7; d_gene: TRBD2; abundance: few
CDR3aa: CASSLAAGGASSQPQHF; CDR3nt: TGTGCCAGCAGCTTAGCGGCAGGGGGCGCGTCCAGTCAGCCCCAGCATTTT; v_gene: TRBV7-8; j_gene: TRBJ1-5; d_gene: TRBD1; abundance: -
CDR3aa: CASSLALDRVTDTQYF; CDR3nt: TGCGCCAGCAGCTTGGCCTTGGACAGGGTTACAGATACGCAGTATTTT; v_gene: TRBV5-1; j_gene: TRBJ2-3; d_gene: TRBD1; abundance: -
CDR3aa: CASSEGQGRDYGYTF; CDR3nt: TGTGCCAGCAGCGAGGGACAGGGCAGGGACTATGGCTACACCTTC; v_gene: TRBV13; j_gene: TRBJ1-2; d_gene: TRBD1; abundance: -
CDR3aa: CASSFGTSGTDTQYF; CDR3nt: TGTGCTAGCAGCTTCGGGACTAGCGGCACAGATACGCAGTATTTT; v_gene: TRBV7-7; j_gene: TRBJ2-3; d_gene: TRBD2; abundance: -
CDR3aa: CASSSGVVDTQYF; CDR3nt: TGTGCCAGCAGCTCCGGGGTCGTAGATACGCAGTATTTT; v_gene: TRBV7-9; j_gene: TRBJ2-3; d_gene: -; abundance: -
CDR3aa: CSAQGLAGAHTDTQYF; CDR3nt: TGCAGCGCTCAGGGACTAGCGGGGGCACACACAGATACGCAGTATTTT; v_gene: TRBV29-1; j_gene: TRBJ2-3; d_gene: TRBD2; abundance: -
CDR3aa: CASSLGSGGSYEQYF; CDR3nt: TGCGCCAGCAGCTTGGGGAGCGGGGGTTCCTACGAGCAGTACTTC; v_gene: TRBV5-1; j_gene: TRBJ2-7; d_gene: TRBD2; abundance: -
CDR3aa: CASSLGRESEQYF; CDR3nt: TGTGCCAGCAGCTTAGGTAGGGAGAGTGAGCAGTACTTC; v_gene: TRBV7-2; j_gene: TRBJ2-7; d_gene: -; abundance: -
CDR3aa: CASSLKGGILFGTF; CDR3nt: TGTGCCAGCAGCTTGAAGGGAGGGATCCTATTTGGCACCTTC; v_gene: TRBV5-6; j_gene: TRBJ1-2; d_gene: -; abundance: once
CDR3aa: CASSLAWQRGETQYF; CDR3nt: TGCGCCAGCAGCTTGGCCTGGCAAAGAGGAGAGACCCAGTACTTC; v_gene: TRBV5-1; j_gene: TRBJ2-5; d_gene: -; abundance: once
CDR3aa: CASSLWVGLNTEAFF; CDR3nt: TGCGCCAGCAGCTTGTGGGTGGGACTAAACACTGAAGCTTTCTTT; v_gene: TRBV5-1; j_gene: TRBJ1-1; d_gene: -; abundance: -
CDR3aa: CASSVGQGFSYGYTF; CDR3nt: TGTGCCAGCAGCGTGGGACAGGGGTTTTCCTATGGCTACACCTTC; v_gene: TRBV9; j_gene: TRBJ1-2; d_gene: TRBD1; abundance: -
CDR3aa: CASSLGGHTGELFF; CDR3nt: TGTGCCAGCAGTTTGGGTGGACATACCGGGGAGCTGTTTTTT; v_gene: TRBV27; j_gene: TRBJ2-2; d_gene: -; abundance: -
CDR3aa: CASSPWTGGLNTEAFF; CDR3nt: TGTGCCAGCAGCCCCTGGACAGGGGGACTGAACACTGAAGCTTTCTTT; v_gene: TRBV13; j_gene: TRBJ1-1; d_gene: TRBD1; abundance: -
CDR3aa: CASSSLDRVQETQYF; CDR3nt: TGTGCCAGCAGTTCATTGGACAGGGTTCAGGAGACCCAGTACTTC; v_gene: TRBV28; j_gene: TRBJ2-5; d_gene: TRBD1; abundance: few
CDR3aa: CASSLAGTSRNNEQFF; CDR3nt: TGTGCCAGCAGCTTAGCGGGGACTAGCAGAAACAATGAGCAGTTCTTC; v_gene: TRBV7-2; j_gene: TRBJ2-1; d_gene: TRBD2; abundance: -
CDR3aa: CASSSARGNIQYF; CDR3nt: TGTGCCAGTAGTAGCGCCAGAGGGAACATTCAGTACTTC; v_gene: TRBV19; j_gene: TRBJ2-4; d_gene: -; abundance: -
CDR3aa: CASSQEPPGQNTGELFF; CDR3nt: TGCGCCAGCAGCCAAGAGCCTCCGGGACAGAACACCGGGGAGCTGTTTTTT; v_gene: TRBV4-3; j_gene: TRBJ2-2; d_gene: -; abundance: -
CDR3aa: CASSLEQGPWGYTF; CDR3nt: TGTGCCAGCAGCTTAGAACAGGGACCCTGGGGCTACACCTTC; v_gene: TRBV7-2; j_gene: TRBJ1-2; d_gene: -; abundance: -
CDR3aa: CASSLHRGGTGELFF; CDR3nt: TGTGCCAGCAGCTTACACAGGGGTGGCACCGGGGAGCTGTTTTTT; v_gene: TRBV7-8; j_gene: TRBJ2-2; d_gene: TRBD1; abundance: few
CDR3aa: CASSLRVGGTYHNEQFF; CDR3nt: TGTGCCAGCAGCTTAAGAGTGGGGGGGACCTACCACAATGAGCAGTTCTTC; v_gene: TRBV7-2; j_gene: TRBJ2-1; d_gene: TRBD2; abundance: once
CDR3aa: CAWSSGTGGITDTQYF; CDR3nt: TGTGCCTGGTCGTCCGGGACAGGGGGGATCACAGATACGCAGTATTTT; v_gene: TRBV30; j_gene: TRBJ2-3; d_gene: TRBD1; abundance: once
CDR3aa: CASSAGDGGSDTQYF; CDR3nt: TGTGCCAGCAGCGCAGGTGACGGGGGGTCGGATACGCAGTATTTT; v_gene: TRBV7-2; j_gene: TRBJ2-3; d_gene: TRBD2; abundance: few
CDR3aa: CASSSGGTYEQYF; CDR3nt: TGTGCCAGCAGTAGCGGGGGTACCTACGAGCAGTACTTC; v_gene: TRBV6-5; j_gene: TRBJ2-7; d_gene: TRBD2; abundance: -
CDR3aa: CASSFSGGEQYF; CDR3nt: TGTGCCAGCAGTTTTTCAGGGGGCGAGCAGTACTTC; v_gene: TRBV27; j_gene: TRBJ2-7; d_gene: TRBD1; abundance: few
CDR3aa: CASRYRDSIYTEAFF; CDR3nt: TGTGCCAGCAGATATCGGGACAGCATCTACACTGAAGCTTTCTTT; v_gene: TRBV6-5; j_gene: TRBJ1-1; d_gene: TRBD1; abundance: -
CDR3aa: CASTAGTGGGDQPQHF; CDR3nt: TGTGCCAGCACCGCCGGGACAGGGGGCGGCGATCAGCCCCAGCATTTT; v_gene: TRBV2; j_gene: TRBJ1-5; d_gene: TRBD1; abundance: -